This TCR beta chain was profiled in a study of shared clonotypes between healthy human individuals. Sorted subsets were amplified in replicate PCRs using approximately 0.2 ug DNA, about 30,000 T cell genomes. Produced via immunoSEQ multiplex PCR; TCRdb's table is partial and in-frame only. The sample records approximately 500,000 clones, approximately 95% being singletons. This receptor was taken from a woman under 40 in good health. What was sequenced was naive CD4+ T cells sorted from blood. Documented subset: CD45RA+ positively selected.

This CDR3 is CASYTGGNYGYTF. The CDR3 nucleotides are TGTGCCAGCTATACAGGGGGCAACTATGGCTACACCTTC. The chain employs TRBV28 and TRBJ1-2, with 9 bases that match TRBD1. Trimming removed 8 bases from V and 2 bases from J; junction bases left unmatched: 3. The CDR3 runs 13 residues. Looked up from germline, CDR1 is MDHEN and CDR2 is SYDVKM.